The rows below give T cell receptor beta chains drawn from one sample of a study of blood T cell repertoires in COVID-19. Sequencing used immunoSEQ multiplex PCR; TCRdb keeps in-frame clones, though not all of them. This sample has 67,000 or so clones; roughly 80% occur once, and the top ten carry roughly 0.83%. Sequencing input: peripheral blood. Source of these receptors: a woman aged 65 to 85 with acute or convalescent COVID-19. Both conserved end residues are part of each CDR3. Each record gives: D gene, J gene, clone size, V gene, CDR3 protein, CDR3 DNA. A D gene is named only where the DNA matches it firmly. Some rows mark clone size as missing; the rest say once, few, many or name a class of expanded clone.

>TRBD1|TRBJ1-2|few|TRBV5-6
CASSFGQGDDTF
TGTGCCAGCAGCTTTGGACAGGGAGACGACACCTTC
>-|TRBJ2-5|-|TRBV30
CAWSVVTGETQYF
TGTGCCTGGAGTGTAGTGACGGGAGAGACCCAGTACTTC
>TRBD1|TRBJ2-5|-|TRBV19
CASSIGTGVPETQYF
TGTGCCAGTAGTATAGGGACAGGGGTTCCGGAGACCCAGTACTTC
>-|TRBJ2-1|many|TRBV27
CASSLRGVADEQFF
TGTGCCAGCAGTTTACGAGGAGTCGCAGATGAGCAGTTCTTC
>TRBD2|TRBJ2-5|-|TRBV28
CASSRMGAGEGRKTQYF
TGTGCCAGCAGCCGGATGGGAGCGGGAGAAGGGAGGAAGACCCAGTACTTC
>-|TRBJ1-2|-|TRBV6-5
CASHGGSGYTF
TGTGCCAGCCACGGGGGGAGTGGCTACACCTTC
>-|TRBJ2-5|-|TRBV6-5
CASRGDIRAQYF
TGTGCCAGCAGGGGGGACATTCGGGCCCAGTACTTC
>TRBD2|TRBJ2-1|few|TRBV2
CASSRTSGSKFSGNEQFF
TGTGCCAGCAGTAGGACTAGCGGGAGTAAGTTTTCCGGCAATGAGCAGTTCTTC
>-|TRBJ2-1|few|TRBV6-5
CASSPAPRNEQFF
TGTGCCAGCAGCCCCGCCCCTCGGAATGAGCAGTTCTTC
>-|TRBJ2-3|-|TRBV9
CASSGRATDTQYF
TGTGCCAGCAGCGGCAGGGCAACAGATACGCAGTATTTT
>-|TRBJ2-1|-|TRBV9
CASSDLLGNEQFF
TGTGCCAGCAGCGACTTGCTCGGCAATGAGCAGTTCTTC
>-|TRBJ2-3|-|TRBV1
CTSSPTLDLTRATDTQYF
TGCACCAGCAGCCCCACATTGGACTTGACGCGGGCCACAGATACGCAGTATTTT
>-|TRBJ1-3|-|TRBV19
CASSITTGYGNTIYF
TGTGCCAGTAGTATCACGACGGGGTACGGAAACACCATATATTTT
>-|TRBJ1-3|-|TRBV11-2
CASSVRPTGNSGNTIYF
TGTGCCAGCAGTGTCAGACCCACAGGGAACTCTGGAAACACCATATATTTT
>TRBD1|TRBJ1-2|once|TRBV19
CASLPGQGNYGYTF
TGTGCCAGTCTCCCGGGACAGGGGAACTATGGCTACACCTTC
>-|TRBJ1-6|-|TRBV7-2
CASSLVPGMGNSPLHF
TGTGCCAGCAGCTTAGTGCCGGGGATGGGGAATTCACCCCTCCACTTT
>-|TRBJ2-5|-|TRBV3-1/TRBV3-2
CASSQHPSGEETQYF
TGTGCCAGCAGCCAACACCCCTCAGGGGAAGAGACCCAGTACTTC
>-|TRBJ2-3|-|TRBV5-1
CASSLGTATTDTQYF
TGCGCCAGCAGCTTGGGGACAGCCACGACAGATACGCAGTATTTT
>-|TRBJ1-2|-|TRBV29-1
CSVDPMGGNYGYTF
TGCAGCGTTGACCCCATGGGGGGGAACTATGGCTACACCTTC
>TRBD1|TRBJ1-3|few|TRBV6-5
CASTTGASTGNTIYF
TGTGCCAGCACCACAGGGGCCTCTACTGGAAACACCATATATTTT